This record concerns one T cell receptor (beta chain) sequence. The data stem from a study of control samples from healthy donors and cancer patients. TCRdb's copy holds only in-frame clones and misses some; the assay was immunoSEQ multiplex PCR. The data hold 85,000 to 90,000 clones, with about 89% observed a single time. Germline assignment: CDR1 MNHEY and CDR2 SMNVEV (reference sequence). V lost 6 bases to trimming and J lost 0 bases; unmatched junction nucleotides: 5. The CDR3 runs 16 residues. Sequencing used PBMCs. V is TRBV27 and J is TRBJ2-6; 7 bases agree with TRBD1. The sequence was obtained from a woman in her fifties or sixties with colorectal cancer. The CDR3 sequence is CASRRDSISGANVLTF. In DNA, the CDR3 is TGTGCCAGCAGGAGGGACAGCATCTCTGGGGCCAACGTCCTGACTTTC. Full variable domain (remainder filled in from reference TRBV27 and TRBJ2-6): EAQVTQNPRYLITVTGKKLTVTCSQNMNHEYMSWYRQDPGLGLRQIYYSMNVEVTDKGDVPEGYKVSRKEKRNFPLILESPSPNQTSLYFCASRRDSISGANVLTFGAGSRLTVL.